Each of the 14 T cell receptor beta chains below was sequenced from the same sample in a study of spatial heterogeneity in lung cancer. Using its own MiXCR run on the 5' RACE reads, TCRdb lists one record per CDR3 protein. The table includes about 36,000 distinct CDR3 sequences, about 7.7% detected once. Time point reported: sample taken at primary tumor resection. The source was PBMCs, collected at surgery. These receptor sequences come from a female donor with early-stage non-small cell lung cancer.

The chain joins TRBV2 to TRBJ2-5; D unclear. From germline, CDR1 is SNHLY and CDR2 FYNNEI. Trimming pared 5 bases from V and 3 bases from J, leaving 10 bases between. The length of the CDR3 is 13 residues. The CDR3 spells CASSPRQEETQYF. The CDR3 coding sequence is TGTGCCAGCAGTCCACGACAAGAAGAGACCCAGTACTTC.

The gene calls are TRBV3-1 and TRBJ2-7; TRBD2 aligns across 9 bases. Germline lookup yields CDR1 LGHDT and CDR2 YNNKEL (reference sequence). Trimming at V came to 2 bases and at J to 7 bases, leaving 3 bases not matched to a gene. This CDR3 has 13 amino acids. CDR3 sequence: CASSQNLAGEQYF. CDR3 bases: TGTGCCAGCAGCCAAAACCTAGCGGGAGAGCAGTACTTC.

The table lists this clonotype with many counts. V and J are TRBV11-2 and TRBJ1-5; possibly TRBD1 for D (5 bases). Trimming shortened V by 0 bases and J by 6 bases, and 12 bases separated the two germline ends. This CDR3 contains 15 residues. Germline V gives CDR1 SGHAT, CDR2 FQNNGV. CDR3 DNA sequence: TGTGCCAGCAGCTTAGATTGGCAGGGAGTTCAGCCCCAGCATTTT. Translation gives CASSLDWQGVQPQHF.

This clonotype was seen a few times. V usage is TRBV2 and J usage is TRBJ1-6; tentative D call: TRBD1 (5 bases). CDR1 is SNHLY and CDR2 is FYNNEI in the germline V gene. The length of the CDR3 is 14 residues. V was trimmed by 5 bases and J by 8 bases, leaving 13 bases between them. The CDR3 DNA is TGTGCCAGCAGTACTCGGGACTGGGATTCACCCCTCCACTTT. Translation gives CASSTRDWDSPLHF. Full variable domain (remainder filled in from reference TRBV2 and TRBJ1-6): EPEVTQTPSHQVTQMGQEVILRCVPISNHLYFYWYRQILGQKVEFLVSFYNNEISEKSEIFDDQFSVERPDGSNFTLKIRSTKLEDSAMYFCASSTRDWDSPLHFGNGTRLTVT.

This clonotype was observed a few times. The chain carries TRBV25-1 and TRBJ2-7; 9 bases line up with TRBD1. Trimming cost V 6 bases and J 2 bases; bases outside gene matches: 8. Germline V CDR1 and CDR2: MGHDK, SYGVNS. The CDR3 consists of 15 residues. CDR3 DNA sequence: TGTGCCAGCAGCCGTGACAGGGGGTTGACCTACGAGCAGTACTTC. Translating it yields CASSRDRGLTYEQYF.

This chain uses TRBV20-1 with TRBJ1-5, with 7 bases matching TRBD1. The junction had 7 bases not matched to a gene; V was cut back by 3 bases and J by 2 bases. Germline CDR1 is DFQATT and CDR2 is SNEGSKA (reference sequence). The CDR3 totals 15 residues. The DNA of the CDR3 is TGCAGTGCTAGGTTGTCAGGGGGTGGCAATCAGCCCCAGCATTTT. Its protein is CSARLSGGGNQPQHF.

This clonotype was seen a handful of times. The V gene is TRBV2, the J gene TRBJ1-5; a possible D gene is TRBD1 (5 bases). V was clipped by 4 bases and J by 4 bases, with 14 bases between them. The CDR3 contains 15 residues. Germline-derived CDR1 and CDR2 are SNHLY and FYNNEI. The CDR3 sequence is CASSGTGTPNQPQHF. In DNA, the CDR3 is TGTGCCAGCAGTGGTACCGGGACCCCTAATCAGCCCCAGCATTTT.

In its sample, this clonotype was seen many times. The chain combines TRBV7-9 with TRBJ2-5; D possibly corresponds to TRBD2 (5 bases). Trimming stripped 3 bases from V and 2 bases from J, with 10 bases between. The CDR3 spans 14 residues. In germline, CDR1 is SEHNR, CDR2 FQNEAQ (reference sequence). The CDR3 reads CASSFNGEQETQYF. CDR3 sequence (DNA): TGTGCCAGCAGCTTTAACGGGGAGCAAGAGACCCAGTACTTC. Full variable domain (remainder filled in from reference TRBV7-9 and TRBJ2-5): DTGVSQNPRHKITKRGQNVTFRCDPISEHNRLYWYRQTLGQGPEFLTYFQNEAQLEKSRLLSDRFSAERPKGSFSTLEIQRTEQGDSAMYLCASSFNGEQETQYFGPGTRLLVL.

The J gene is TRBJ1-5, the V gene TRBV12-3 or TRBV12-4; TRBD1 aligns across 7 bases. This CDR3 spans 14 amino acids. The V and J ends lost 5 bases and 7 bases, in that order; junction bases with no gene match: 8. CDR3 in amino acids: CASSPTGRQQPQHF. CDR3 nucleotides: TGTGCCAGCAGTCCGACAGGGCGGCAGCAGCCCCAGCATTTT.

This clonotype was recorded many times. The rearrangement joins TRBV7-2 to TRBJ2-3; TRBD1 matches at 8 bases. J was trimmed by 7 bases and V by 5 bases; bases with no gene match: 8. Germline lookup yields CDR1 SGHTA and CDR2 FQGNSA. CDR3 size: 14 residues. In DNA form, the CDR3 reads TGTGCCAGCAGCCCGGACAGGGTTGTAAATACGCAGTATTTT. Encoded protein: CASSPDRVVNTQYF.

This sequence joins TRBV20-1 and TRBJ2-1, with 9 bases that match TRBD2. The CDR3 is 15 amino acids. Germline CDR1 DFQATT, CDR2 SNEGSKA (reference sequence). V lost 0 bases, J lost 4 bases, and 4 bases stayed unmatched. In nucleotides, the CDR3 is TGCAGTGCTAGAGAATTGGCGGGGGGGTACAATGAGCAGTTCTTC. This translates into CSARELAGGYNEQFF.

This clonotype was seen many times. The chain couples TRBV12-3 or TRBV12-4 to TRBJ2-7; D not certain. There are 11 residues in the CDR3. Trimming took 7 bases from V and 2 from J, leaving 6 bases between them. CDR3 sequence: CASTVTYEQYF. In DNA, the CDR3 is TGTGCCAGCACAGTGACCTACGAGCAGTACTTC.

The table lists this clonotype with many counts. This rearrangement joins TRBV28 to TRBJ2-2, with 14 bases fitting TRBD2. Germline trimming cut 1 base from V and 2 bases from J; bases unmatched to any gene: 3. The V gene's germline CDR1 is MDHEN and CDR2 SYDVKM. This CDR3 region has 18 residues. The CDR3 here is CASSLSTSGRVNTGELFF. CDR3 bases: TGTGCCAGCAGTTTATCGACTAGCGGGAGGGTTAACACCGGGGAGCTGTTTTTT. Full variable domain (missing parts from reference TRBV28 and TRBJ2-2): DVKVTQSSRYLVKRTGEKVFLECVQDMDHENMFWYRQDPGLGLRLIYFSYDVKMKEKGDIPEGYSVSREKKERFSLILESASTNQTSMYLCASSLSTSGRVNTGELFFGEGSRLTVL.

The chain is built from TRBV20-1 and TRBJ2-1; D perhaps matches TRBD1 (5 bases). The CDR3 is made up of 15 amino acids. The germline CDR1 and CDR2 sequences are DFQATT and SNEGSKA (reference sequence). Between the trimmed V and J ends, which lost 0 bases and 2 bases, there was a span of 11 bases. The CDR3 is CSARDGPGPYNEQFF. CDR3 coding DNA: TGCAGTGCTAGAGATGGGCCAGGGCCCTACAATGAGCAGTTCTTC.